The following is a T cell receptor beta chain sequence with its context. What antigen it recognizes has not been identified. Within one base of it there is no much larger clone, and no base qualities were kept. For the CD8 naive samples, CD45RO-negative cells were positively selected for CCR7, yielding a CD45RA+CCR7+ population from which TemRA cells were excluded. Donors were healthy HIV-negative adults with no recently reported acute infections or vaccinations. Every donor was a Caucasian adult residing in Nashville, Tennessee, USA. After blood collection by leukapheresis, PBMCs were isolated using Ficoll-Histopaque density gradient centrifugation and then cryopreserved in the vapor phase of liquid nitrogen. Analytical flow cytometry was used to check the purity and quantity of every magnetically sorted T cell population. Genomic DNA was isolated from each sorted fraction and quantified by UV absorbance on a Nanodrop 2000c.

This sample was included in a study of shared clonotypes between healthy human individuals (dated by TCRdb to 2020 to 2022). Context from the whole study: A couple of women and a few men aged 18 to 49 years were included in the cohort. Different laboratories and diverse techniques were used to prepare libraries and sequence TCR repertoires, to increase sequencing depth and limit assay-specific biases. For each donor, three plates each were used for CD4 naive and CD4 memory, two plates were used for CD8 naive, and one plate was used for CD8 memory. The study deeply sequenced blood TCR repertoires of about 5 healthy adults to estimate repertoire size and the extent of clonotype sharing between individuals. Between about 0.9 and 8.9 billion PBMCs per donor were obtained by leukapheresis. Study-wide conclusions, independent of this receptor: Only blood was sampled, and tissue TCR repertoires likely differ from those in blood. Rarefaction of sorted-subset datasets indicated incomplete sequencing despite the large sequencing depth. Estimated clonotype richness was generally larger for naive than for memory subsets. Compared with non-shared clonotypes, the clonotypes found in all four sorted-subset donors had higher generation probabilities. Pairwise subsampling indicated that sequencing depth was expected to affect the degree of clonotype sharing among donors. The small number of donors limited the genetic and exposure-history diversity represented. Approximately 5% of naive CD4, 3% to 4% of naive CD8, 2% to 2.5% of memory CD4, and 0.4% of memory CD8 clonotypes were shared across a few donors.

Using the deep immunoSEQ assay, TCR CDR3 regions were amplified from genomic DNA by multiplex PCR. Genomic DNA extracted from each cell subset was distributed evenly over all wells of several immunoSEQ 96-well plates, and each plate served as one replicate. For sorted subsets, approximately 210 ng of genomic DNA, equivalent to 25,000 to 35,000 T cell genomes, went into each replicate PCR. The purified libraries were quantified using a Qubit 3.0 fluorometer, sized with a Bioanalyzer 2100, and then quantified again using the KAPA Library Quantification kit. Each immunoSEQ 96-well plate was sequenced on its own single-read 150-cycle Illumina NextSeq 550 flow cell. The study's processing was this. Because the immunoSEQ output included only junctional sequences and no quality scores, the filtering could not be the same as the filtering used for full-length reads. To assign V/J genes and CDR3, sequences were annotated using PyIR, a Python wrapper for IgBLAST v1.9, with IMGT germline references. Reads were filtered out if the reads had weak V/J assignments (E-value above 1e-6), no CDR3, stop codons, out-of-frame junctions, or ambiguous translated residues. V3J clonotypes were defined as sequences sharing the same inferred V gene, J gene, and CDR3 amino acid sequence. Percentage overlap between repertoires was computed as shared unique clonotypes divided by the size of the smaller repertoire. Three approaches were used to assess repertoire richness: RTK rarefaction, the Chao1 estimator, and Recon v2.1 estimates of unobserved clonotypes. Generation probabilities were computed with OLGA for all TCRbeta clonotypes obtained by the gDNA method from four donors. TCRdb holds this immuneACCESS table with in-frame rearrangements only. Some clones are missing; in checked studies, unresolved V genes explain under half, and the rest has no known cause. V, J and clone size are taken as reported in that table, and D and trimming were inferred from the DNA itself. In all, the sample holds about 2.2 million clones, and just under 95% of those were seen once. The top ten clones comprise approximately 1.6% of the sample.

The junction shows trimming of 0 bases on V and 3 bases on J, plus 4 bases between the germline ends. Its CDR3 holds 12 amino acids, cysteine through phenylalanine. Only CDR3 DNA is held: 36 bases, read in frame from base 1. CDR1 and CDR2 are read off the germline V gene as SQVTM and ANQGSEA. Recombination connected TRBV29-1 to TRBJ2-3, with the identity of the D gene unclear. The origin of this receptor is a man between 18 and 35 years old in good health. Some clones in this sample may be carry-over from other donors' samples. Sequencing used naive CD8+ T cells from PBMCs. Explained via the paper, the cell subset or site label denotes: CD45RA+CCR7+. The CDR3 amino acid sequence is: CSVEDYTDTQYF. The nucleotide sequence is given as TGCAGCGTTGAAGATTATACAGATACGCAGTATTTT.